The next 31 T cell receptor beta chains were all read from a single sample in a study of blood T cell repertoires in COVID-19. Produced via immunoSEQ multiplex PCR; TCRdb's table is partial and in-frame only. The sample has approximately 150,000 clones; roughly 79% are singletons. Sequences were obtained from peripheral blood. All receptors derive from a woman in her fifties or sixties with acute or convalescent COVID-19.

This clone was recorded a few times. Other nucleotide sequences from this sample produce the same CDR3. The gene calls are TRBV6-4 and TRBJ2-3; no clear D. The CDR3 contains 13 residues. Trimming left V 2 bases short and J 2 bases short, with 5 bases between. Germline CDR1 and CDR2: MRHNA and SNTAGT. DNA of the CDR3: TGTGCCAGCAGTGACGGCCCCACAGATACGCAGTATTTT. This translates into CASSDGPTDTQYF.

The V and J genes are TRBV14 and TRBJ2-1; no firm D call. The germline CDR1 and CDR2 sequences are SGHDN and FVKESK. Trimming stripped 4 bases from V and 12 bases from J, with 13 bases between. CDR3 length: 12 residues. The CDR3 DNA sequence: TGTGCCAGCAGCCCCTCCATAGATCTGCAGTTCTTC. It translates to CASSPSIDLQFF.

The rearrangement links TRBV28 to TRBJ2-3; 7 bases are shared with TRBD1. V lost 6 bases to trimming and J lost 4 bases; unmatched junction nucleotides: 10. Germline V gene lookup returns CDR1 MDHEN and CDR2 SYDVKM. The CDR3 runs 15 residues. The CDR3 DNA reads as TGTGCCAGCAGACAGGGGCCTAGTTCATCAGATACGCAGTATTTT. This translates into CASRQGPSSSDTQYF.

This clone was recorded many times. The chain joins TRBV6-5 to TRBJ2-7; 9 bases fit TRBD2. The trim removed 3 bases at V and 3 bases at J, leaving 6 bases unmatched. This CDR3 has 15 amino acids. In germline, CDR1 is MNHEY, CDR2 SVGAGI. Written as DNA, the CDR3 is TGTGCCAGCAGTTATGGGACTAGCAGGATCTACGAGCAGTACTTC. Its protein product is CASSYGTSRIYEQYF.

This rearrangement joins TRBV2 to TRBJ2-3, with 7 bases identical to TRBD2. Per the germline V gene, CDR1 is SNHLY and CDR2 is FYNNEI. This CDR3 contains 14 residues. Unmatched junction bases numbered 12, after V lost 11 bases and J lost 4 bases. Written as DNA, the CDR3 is TGTGCCCGCGGGATGGGGGGGGGACCAGATACGCAGTATTTT. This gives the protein CARGMGGGPDTQYF.

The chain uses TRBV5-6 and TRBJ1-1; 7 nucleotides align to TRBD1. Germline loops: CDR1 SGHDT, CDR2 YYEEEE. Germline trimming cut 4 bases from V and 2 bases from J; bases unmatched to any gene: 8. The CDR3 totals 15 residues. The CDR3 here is CASSPPGQRNTEAFF. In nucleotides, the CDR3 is TGTGCCAGCAGCCCTCCGGGACAGAGAAACACTGAAGCTTTCTTT.

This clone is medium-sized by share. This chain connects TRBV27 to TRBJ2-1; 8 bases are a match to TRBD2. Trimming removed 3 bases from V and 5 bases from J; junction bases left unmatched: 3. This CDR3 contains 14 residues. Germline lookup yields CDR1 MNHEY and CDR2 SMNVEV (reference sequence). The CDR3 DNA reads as TGTGCCAGCAGTTTCGGGAGGGCTGACAATGAGCAGTTCTTC. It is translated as CASSFGRADNEQFF.

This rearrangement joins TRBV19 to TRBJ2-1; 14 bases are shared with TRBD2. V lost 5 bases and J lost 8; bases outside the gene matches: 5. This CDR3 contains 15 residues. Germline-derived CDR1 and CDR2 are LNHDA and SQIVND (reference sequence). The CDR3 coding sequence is TGTGCCAGTAGTGTGGGACTAGCGGGAGTCGATGAGCAGTTCTTC. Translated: CASSVGLAGVDEQFF.

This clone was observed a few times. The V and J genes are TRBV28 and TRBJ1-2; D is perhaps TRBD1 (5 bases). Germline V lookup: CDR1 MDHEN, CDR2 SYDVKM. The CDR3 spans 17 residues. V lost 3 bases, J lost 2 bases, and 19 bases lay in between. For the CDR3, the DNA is TGTGCCAGCAGTTTTAATTTTCGACAGCTAAGAAACTATGGCTACACCTTC. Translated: CASSFNFRQLRNYGYTF.

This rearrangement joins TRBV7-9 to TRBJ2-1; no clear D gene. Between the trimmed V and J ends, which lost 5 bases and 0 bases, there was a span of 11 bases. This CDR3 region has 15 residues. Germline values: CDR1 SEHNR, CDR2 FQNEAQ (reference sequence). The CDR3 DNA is TGTGCCAGCAGCCTTAGAGAGAGCTCCTACAATGAGCAGTTCTTC. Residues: CASSLRESSYNEQFF.

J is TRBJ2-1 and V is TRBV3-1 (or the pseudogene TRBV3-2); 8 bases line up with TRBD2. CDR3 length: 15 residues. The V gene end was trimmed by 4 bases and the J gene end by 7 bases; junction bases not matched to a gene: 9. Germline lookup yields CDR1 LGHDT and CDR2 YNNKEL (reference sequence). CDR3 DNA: TGTGCCAGCAGCCTCCTGAGCGGGAGTTCAAATGAGCAGTTCTTC. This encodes CASSLLSGSSNEQFF.

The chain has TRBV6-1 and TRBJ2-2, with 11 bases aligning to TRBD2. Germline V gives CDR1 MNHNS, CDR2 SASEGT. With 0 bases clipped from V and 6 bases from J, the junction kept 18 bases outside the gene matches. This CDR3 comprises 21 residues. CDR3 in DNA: TGTGCCAGCAGTGAAGCGGTCTACGGGGGACTAGCGGATCTAACATCCGGGGAGCTGTTTTTT. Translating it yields CASSEAVYGGLADLTSGELFF.

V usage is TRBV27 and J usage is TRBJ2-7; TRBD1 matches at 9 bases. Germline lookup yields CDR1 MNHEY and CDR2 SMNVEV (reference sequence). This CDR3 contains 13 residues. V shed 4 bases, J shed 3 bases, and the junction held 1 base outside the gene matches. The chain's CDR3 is CASSWTGDYEQYF. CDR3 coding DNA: TGTGCCAGCAGTTGGACAGGGGACTACGAGCAGTACTTC.

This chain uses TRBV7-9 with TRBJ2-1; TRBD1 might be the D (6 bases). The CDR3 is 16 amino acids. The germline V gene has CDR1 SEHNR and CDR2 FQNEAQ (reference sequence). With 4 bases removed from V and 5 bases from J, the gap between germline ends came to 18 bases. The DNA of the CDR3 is TGTGCCAGCAGCTCACTACAGGGAAGGGGCGACAATGAGCAGTTCTTC. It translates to CASSSLQGRGDNEQFF.

CDR3 DNA: TGTGCCAGCAGTGAGGGCAGTCATCAGCCCCAGCATTTT. It specifies CASSEGSHQPQHF. The chain has TRBV6-1 and TRBJ1-5, with D uncertain. With 3 bases removed from V and 5 bases from J, the gap between germline ends came to 8 bases. The CDR3 totals 13 residues. The V gene's germline CDR1 is MNHNS and CDR2 SASEGT.

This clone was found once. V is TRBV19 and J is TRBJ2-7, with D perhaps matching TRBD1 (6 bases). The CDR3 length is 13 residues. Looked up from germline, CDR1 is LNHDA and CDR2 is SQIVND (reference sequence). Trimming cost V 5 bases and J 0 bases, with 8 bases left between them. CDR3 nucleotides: TGTGCCAGTAGTCCGACAGGCTCCTACGAGCAGTACTTC. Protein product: CASSPTGSYEQYF.

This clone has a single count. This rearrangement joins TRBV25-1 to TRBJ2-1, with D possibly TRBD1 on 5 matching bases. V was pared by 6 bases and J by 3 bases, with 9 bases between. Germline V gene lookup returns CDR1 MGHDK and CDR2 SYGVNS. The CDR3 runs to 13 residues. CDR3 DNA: TGTGCCAGCAGAGGGCAGGGCTACAATGAGCAGTTCTTC. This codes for CASRGQGYNEQFF.

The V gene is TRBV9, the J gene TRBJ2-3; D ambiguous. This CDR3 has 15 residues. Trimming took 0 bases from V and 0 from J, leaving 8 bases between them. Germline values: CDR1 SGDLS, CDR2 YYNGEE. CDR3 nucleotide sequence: TGTGCCAGCAGCGTAGGAACGGTTAGCACAGATACGCAGTATTTT. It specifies CASSVGTVSTDTQYF.

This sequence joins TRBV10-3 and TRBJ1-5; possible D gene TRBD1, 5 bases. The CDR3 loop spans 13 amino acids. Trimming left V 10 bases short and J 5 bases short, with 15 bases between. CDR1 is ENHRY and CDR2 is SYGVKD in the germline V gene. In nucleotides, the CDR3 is TGTGCCAGTCGATCCGGCAGGGATCAGCCCCAGCATTTT. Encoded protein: CASRSGRDQPQHF.

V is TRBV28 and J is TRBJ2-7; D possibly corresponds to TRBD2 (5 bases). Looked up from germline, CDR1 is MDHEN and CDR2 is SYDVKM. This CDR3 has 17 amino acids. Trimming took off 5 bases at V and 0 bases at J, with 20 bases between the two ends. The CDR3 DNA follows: TGTGCCAGCAGTCCCATAGTTGTAAGCGGCTTCTCCTACGAGCAGTACTTC. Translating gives CASSPIVVSGFSYEQYF.

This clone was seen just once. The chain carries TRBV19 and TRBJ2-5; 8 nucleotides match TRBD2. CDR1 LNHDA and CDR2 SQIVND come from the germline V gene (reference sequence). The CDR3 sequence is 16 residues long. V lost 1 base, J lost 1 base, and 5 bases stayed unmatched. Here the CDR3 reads CASSIGLARFQETQYF. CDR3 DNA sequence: TGTGCCAGTAGTATAGGACTAGCGCGATTCCAAGAGACCCAGTACTTC.

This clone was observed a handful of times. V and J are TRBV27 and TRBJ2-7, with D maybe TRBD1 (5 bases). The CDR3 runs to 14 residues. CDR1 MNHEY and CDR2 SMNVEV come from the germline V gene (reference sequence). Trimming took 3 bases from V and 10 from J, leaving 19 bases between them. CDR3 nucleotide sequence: TGTGCCAGCAGTTTGGGCAGGGTTTATACGGATCAGTACTTC. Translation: CASSLGRVYTDQYF.

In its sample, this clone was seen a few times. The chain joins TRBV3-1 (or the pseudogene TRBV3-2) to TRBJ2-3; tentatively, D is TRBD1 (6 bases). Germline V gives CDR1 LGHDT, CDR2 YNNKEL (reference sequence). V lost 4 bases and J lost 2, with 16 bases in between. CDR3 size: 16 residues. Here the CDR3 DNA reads TGTGCCAGCAGCCCCCACAGGGATTTCTACACAGATACGCAGTATTTT. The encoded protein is CASSPHRDFYTDTQYF.

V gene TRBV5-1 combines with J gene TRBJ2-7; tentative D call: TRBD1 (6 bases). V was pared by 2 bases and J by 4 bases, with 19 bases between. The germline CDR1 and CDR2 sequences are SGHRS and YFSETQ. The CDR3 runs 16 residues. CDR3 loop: CASSFSRDKSVYEQYF. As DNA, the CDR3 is TGCGCCAGCAGCTTCTCCCGGGACAAATCTGTGTACGAGCAGTACTTC.

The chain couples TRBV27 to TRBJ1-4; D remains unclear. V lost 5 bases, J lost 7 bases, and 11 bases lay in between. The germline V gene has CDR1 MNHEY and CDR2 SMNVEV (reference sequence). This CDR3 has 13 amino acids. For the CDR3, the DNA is TGTGCCAGCAGTCGAGGGTACAGTGAAAAACTGTTTTTT. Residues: CASSRGYSEKLFF.

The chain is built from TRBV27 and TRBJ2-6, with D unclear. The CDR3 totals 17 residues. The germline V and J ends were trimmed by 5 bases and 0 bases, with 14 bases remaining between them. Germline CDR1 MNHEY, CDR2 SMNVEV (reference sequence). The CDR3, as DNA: TGTGCCAGCAGTCCCTGGGCCCTATCCTCTGGGGCCAACGTCCTGACTTTC. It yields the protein CASSPWALSSGANVLTF. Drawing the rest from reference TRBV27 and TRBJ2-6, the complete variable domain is EAQVTQNPRYLITVTGKKLTVTCSQNMNHEYMSWYRQDPGLGLRQIYYSMNVEVTDKGDVPEGYKVSRKEKRNFPLILESPSPNQTSLYFCASSPWALSSGANVLTFGAGSRLTVL.

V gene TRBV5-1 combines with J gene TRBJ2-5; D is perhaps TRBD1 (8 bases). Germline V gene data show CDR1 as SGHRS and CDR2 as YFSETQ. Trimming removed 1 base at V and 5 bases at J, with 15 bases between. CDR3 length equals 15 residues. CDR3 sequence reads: CASSLTGGGGETQYF. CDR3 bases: TGCGCCAGCAGCTTGACAGGGGGGGGCGGCGAGACCCAGTACTTC.

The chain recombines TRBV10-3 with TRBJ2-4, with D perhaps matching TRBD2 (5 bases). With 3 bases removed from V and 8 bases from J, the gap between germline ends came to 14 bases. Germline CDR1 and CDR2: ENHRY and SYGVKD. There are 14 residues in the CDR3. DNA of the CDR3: TGTGCCATCAGTGATTATGAAGGGAGCGACATTCAGTACTTC. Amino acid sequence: CAISDYEGSDIQYF.

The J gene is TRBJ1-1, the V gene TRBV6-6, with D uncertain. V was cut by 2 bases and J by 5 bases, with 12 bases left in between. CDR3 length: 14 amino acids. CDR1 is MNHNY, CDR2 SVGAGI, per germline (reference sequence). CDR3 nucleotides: TGTGCCAGCAGTTACCAAGTCCCGGGAACTGAAGCTTTCTTT. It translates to CASSYQVPGTEAFF.

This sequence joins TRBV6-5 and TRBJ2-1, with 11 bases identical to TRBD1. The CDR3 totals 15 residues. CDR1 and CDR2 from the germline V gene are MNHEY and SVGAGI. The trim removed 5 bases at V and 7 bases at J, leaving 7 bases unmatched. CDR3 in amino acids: CASSQDRGRWNEQFF. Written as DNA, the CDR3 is TGTGCCAGCAGTCAGGACAGGGGGCGTTGGAATGAGCAGTTCTTC.

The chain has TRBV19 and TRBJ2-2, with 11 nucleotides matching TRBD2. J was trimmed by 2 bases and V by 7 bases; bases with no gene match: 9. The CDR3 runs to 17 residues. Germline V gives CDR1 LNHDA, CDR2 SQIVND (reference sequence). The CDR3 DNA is TGTGCCAGTAAACCACTAGGACTAGCGGGTAACACCGGGGAGCTGTTTTTT. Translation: CASKPLGLAGNTGELFF. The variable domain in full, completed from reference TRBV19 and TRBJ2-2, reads DGGITQSPKYLFRKEGQNVTLSCEQNLNHDAMYWYRQDPGQGLRLIYYSQIVNDFQKGDIAEGYSVSREKKESFPLTVTSAQKNPTAFYLCASKPLGLAGNTGELFFGEGSRLTVL.